This entry lists 27 T cell receptor beta chains sequenced from one sample in a study of T-cell reconstitution after alpha-beta-depleted transplantation in children. A library of TCRbeta sequences, prepared with unique molecular identifiers, was generated. MiXCR, run by TCRdb on the PCR reads, gives a single entry per CDR3 protein. The sample has about 460,000 distinct CDR3 sequences, approximately 12% seen once. Here the sequenced sample was PBMCs from the stem cell graft donor, taken from the stem cell graft. The source is a human donor who donated a stem cell graft to a child with combined immunodeficiency.

The V gene is TRBV20-1, the J gene TRBJ2-5; 11 positions match TRBD2. The CDR3 has 13 residues. CDR1 is DFQATT, CDR2 SNEGSKA, per germline (reference sequence). With V trimmed by 7 bases and J by 5 bases, 6 bases remained unmatched. CDR3 sequence (DNA): TGCAGTGGGAGACTAGCGGGGCCCGAGACCCAGTACTTC. This codes for CSGRLAGPETQYF.

This clonotype has just a few counts. The rearrangement links TRBV15 to TRBJ2-3, with 7 bases aligning to TRBD2. This CDR3 contains 16 residues. From germline, CDR1 is LNHNV and CDR2 YYDKDF (reference sequence). V lost 5 bases and J lost 2; bases outside the gene matches: 10. Here the CDR3 DNA reads TGTGCCACCAGCGGAAGAGCGGGACTCCTCACAGATACGCAGTATTTT. This codes for CATSGRAGLLTDTQYF.

This clonotype was counted at least ten times. This sequence joins TRBV20-1 and TRBJ2-1; 10 bases align to TRBD2. With 8 bases clipped from V and 1 base from J, the junction kept 5 bases outside the gene matches. The CDR3 length is 14 residues. Germline CDR1 and CDR2: DFQATT and SNEGSKA (reference sequence). CDR3 sequence reads: CSITTSGSYNEQFF. The CDR3 nucleotides are TGCAGTATCACGACTAGCGGGTCCTACAATGAGCAGTTCTTC.

The chain joins TRBV30 to TRBJ2-7; D may be TRBD1 (6 bases). This CDR3 comprises 14 residues. Germline loops: CDR1 GTSNPN, CDR2 SVGIG (reference sequence). V was pared by 2 bases and J by 4 bases, with 15 bases between. The CDR3 DNA reads TGTGCCTGGAGTCTCGGGCCCACAGGGTACGAGCAGTACTTC. Its translation: CAWSLGPTGYEQYF.

The gene calls are TRBV6-1 and TRBJ2-3; 14 bases line up with TRBD2. The germline V gene has CDR1 MNHNS and CDR2 SASEGT. The CDR3 extends over 16 amino acids. With 10 bases clipped from V and 0 bases from J, the junction kept 6 bases outside the gene matches. CDR3 sequence: CATQRTSGRSTDTQYF. For the CDR3, the DNA is TGTGCCACCCAAAGGACTAGCGGGAGGAGCACAGATACGCAGTATTTT.

The chain carries TRBV6-2 or TRBV6-3 and TRBJ2-2; 9 nucleotides match TRBD1. Looked up from germline, CDR1 is MNHEY and CDR2 is SVGEGT. V lost 6 bases to trimming and J lost 4 bases; unmatched junction nucleotides: 9. The CDR3 totals 16 residues. In DNA form, the CDR3 reads TGTGCCAGCAGCCGAAACAGGGGGCCTAGCACCGGGGAGCTGTTTTTT. Its protein product is CASSRNRGPSTGELFF.

The V and J genes are TRBV6-5 and TRBJ2-2, with D possibly TRBD1 on 9 matching bases. The V gene's germline CDR1 is MNHEY and CDR2 SVGAGI. The germline V and J ends were trimmed by 5 bases and 3 bases, with 22 bases remaining between them. The CDR3 length is 18 residues. In nucleotides, the CDR3 is TGTGCCAGCAGTATCTCGGGGGGGACAGGGTTTTACACCGGGGAGCTGTTTTTT. It yields the protein CASSISGGTGFYTGELFF.

The chain carries TRBV30 and TRBJ2-2, with D unresolved. V was clipped by 6 bases and J by 2 bases, with 7 bases between them. Germline V gives CDR1 GTSNPN, CDR2 SVGIG (reference sequence). This CDR3 spans 12 amino acids. CDR3 loop: CACPVNTGELFF. The CDR3 DNA sequence: TGTGCCTGTCCAGTAAACACCGGGGAGCTGTTTTTT.

The chain carries TRBV9 and TRBJ2-3; 9 bases match TRBD2. V was pared by 4 bases and J by 6 bases, with 9 bases of the junction left unmatched. Germline V gene data show CDR1 as SGDLS and CDR2 as YYNGEE. This CDR3 is 15 amino acids long. This CDR3 is CASSFSGSERDTQYF. The CDR3 DNA follows: TGTGCCAGCAGCTTTAGCGGGAGCGAACGGGATACGCAGTATTTT.

This clonotype was recorded at least ten times. The rearrangement joins TRBV4-1 to TRBJ2-1; 14 bases line up with TRBD2. Germline CDR1 reads MGHRA; CDR2 reads YSYEKL. J gave up 9 bases and V 1 base, and 2 bases lay outside the gene matches. CDR3 length: 15 amino acids. The CDR3 nucleotides are TGCGCCAGCAGCCAAGCGGGACTAGCGGGAGCTGAGCAGTTCTTC. Residues: CASSQAGLAGAEQFF.

V usage is TRBV19 and J usage is TRBJ2-2, with 7 nucleotides matching TRBD1. Germline CDR1 reads LNHDA; CDR2 reads SQIVND (reference sequence). After removal of 8 bases from V and 1 base from J, the junction contained 7 bases not matched to a gene. The length of the CDR3 is 15 residues. DNA of the CDR3: TGTGCCAGTGATAGAGGGGGCGGGAACACCGGGGAGCTGTTTTTT. Its protein product is CASDRGGGNTGELFF. Combining the CDR3 with reference TRBV19 and TRBJ2-2 gives the whole variable domain DGGITQSPKYLFRKEGQNVTLSCEQNLNHDAMYWYRQDPGQGLRLIYYSQIVNDFQKGDIAEGYSVSREKKESFPLTVTSAQKNPTAFYLCASDRGGGNTGELFFGEGSRLTVL.

This clonotype was seen at least ten times. V gene TRBV28 combines with J gene TRBJ2-5; D is perhaps TRBD2 (6 bases). This CDR3 spans 16 amino acids. V lost 2 bases and J lost 2, with 15 bases in between. The germline V gene encodes CDR1 MDHEN and CDR2 SYDVKM. CDR3 sequence (DNA): TGTGCCAGCAGTTTAAGGAGACTAGGGGAACAAGAGACCCAGTACTTC. It is translated as CASSLRRLGEQETQYF.

This clonotype was found a few times. This sequence joins TRBV5-1 and TRBJ1-2; D is ambiguous. Trimming removed 2 bases at V and 4 bases at J, with 15 bases between. CDR1 and CDR2 from the germline V gene are SGHRS and YFSETQ. This CDR3 region has 15 residues. The CDR3 here is CASSFEDRSPYGYTF. For the CDR3, the DNA is TGCGCCAGCAGCTTCGAGGACCGTTCACCCTATGGCTACACCTTC.

The chain recombines TRBV27 with TRBJ1-6; no clear D. Germline V gives CDR1 MNHEY, CDR2 SMNVEV (reference sequence). This CDR3 region has 14 residues. V was trimmed by 3 bases and J by 0 bases, leaving 3 bases between them. DNA of the CDR3: TGTGCCAGCAGTTTCGGCTCCTATAATTCACCCCTCCACTTT. Translating gives CASSFGSYNSPLHF.

The chain uses TRBV4-2 and TRBJ2-2; 11 nucleotides match TRBD2. CDR1 is LGHNA, CDR2 YNFKEQ, per germline. The CDR3 contains 18 residues. Trimming took 2 bases from V and 1 from J; bases not matched to a gene: 6. CDR3 DNA sequence: TGTGCCAGCAGCCAACCACTAGCGGGGGCTTGGAACACCGGGGAGCTGTTTTTT. This encodes CASSQPLAGAWNTGELFF.

CDR3 bases: TGTGCCAGCAGCTTTACTAACAATGAGCAGTTCTTC. Protein: CASSFTNNEQFF. This chain uses TRBV5-6 with TRBJ2-1; no clear D. From germline, CDR1 is SGHDT and CDR2 YYEEEE. V was pared by 2 bases and J by 5 bases, with 5 bases between. The CDR3 contains 12 residues.

This clonotype was seen a handful of times. A junction end diverges from the germline sequence, so it may reflect a read error. The chain combines TRBV20-1 with TRBJ2-7; no firm D call. Germline CDR1 is DFQATT and CDR2 is SNEGSKA (reference sequence). This CDR3 spans 13 amino acids. The CDR3 reads CSARGVFRVVQSF. The DNA of the CDR3 is TGCAGTGCTAGAGGAGTCTTTAGGGTTGTACAGAGCTTC.

In this sample, this clonotype turned up many times. This sequence joins TRBV9 and TRBJ1-3, with 7 positions matching TRBD1. Germline-derived CDR1 and CDR2 are SGDLS and YYNGEE. Trimming took 3 bases from V and 3 from J; bases not matched to a gene: 3. The CDR3 loop spans 14 amino acids. CDR3 amino acids: CASSGRDSGNTIYF. CDR3 DNA sequence: TGTGCCAGCAGCGGCCGGGACAGTGGAAACACCATATATTTT.

The V and J genes are TRBV11-2 and TRBJ2-1, with D tentatively TRBD2 (6 bases). Per germline, CDR1 SGHAT and CDR2 FQNNGV. With 5 bases removed from V and 0 bases from J, the gap between germline ends came to 11 bases. This CDR3 is built from 15 residues. CDR3 DNA: TGTGCCAGCAGCGCAAATAGCGGCTCCTACAATGAGCAGTTCTTC. As protein: CASSANSGSYNEQFF.

A few counts support this clonotype. The chain joins TRBV28 to TRBJ2-3, with 10 bases fitting TRBD2. This CDR3 has 15 amino acids. The V gene end was trimmed by 6 bases and the J gene end by 9 bases; junction bases not matched to a gene: 12. Germline CDR1 reads MDHEN; CDR2 reads SYDVKM. CDR3 in amino acids: CASSTMASGGKTQYF. The DNA for the CDR3 is TGTGCCAGCAGCACTATGGCTAGCGGGGGTAAGACGCAGTATTTT. The full variable domain, completed using reference TRBV28 and TRBJ2-3, is DVKVTQSSRYLVKRTGEKVFLECVQDMDHENMFWYRQDPGLGLRLIYFSYDVKMKEKGDIPEGYSVSREKKERFSLILESASTNQTSMYLCASSTMASGGKTQYFGPGTRLTVL.

This clonotype has just a few counts. The chain couples TRBV4-3 to TRBJ2-3; D is undetermined. Germline V gene sequence: CDR1 LGHNA, CDR2 YSLEER. This CDR3 spans 16 amino acids. V lost 1 base, J lost 2 bases, and 13 bases lay in between. CDR3 residues: CASSQVWNLPTDTQYF. The CDR3 DNA follows: TGCGCCAGCAGCCAAGTGTGGAATTTACCCACAGATACGCAGTATTTT.

This clonotype was counted only a few times. This chain joins TRBV15 and TRBJ2-7, with 12 bases fitting TRBD2. The CDR3 sequence is 16 residues long. V was clipped by 1 base and J by 2 bases; unmatched bases: 3. Germline V gene data show CDR1 as LNHNV and CDR2 as YYDKDF (reference sequence). CDR3 DNA sequence: TGTGCCACCAGCAGAGGGGCTAGCGGGAGGGCCTACGAGCAGTACTTC. Protein: CATSRGASGRAYEQYF.

The chain has TRBV29-1 and TRBJ2-5, with 7 bases identical to TRBD2. CDR1 and CDR2 from the germline V gene are SQVTM and ANQGSEA. Trimming took 0 bases from V and 5 from J; bases not matched to a gene: 18. The CDR3 totals 18 residues. CDR3 bases: TGCAGCGTTGAAGATCTTCCCCCTGGCGGGGGTAGTTGGGAGACCCAGTACTTC. It specifies CSVEDLPPGGGSWETQYF.

V usage is TRBV12-5 and J usage is TRBJ2-7, with a possible D match to TRBD2 (5 bases). V was trimmed by 3 bases and J by 2 bases, leaving 8 bases between them. There are 13 residues in the CDR3. CDR1 and CDR2 from the germline V gene are LGHNT and FRNRAP. CDR3 in amino acids: CASGFYSAYEQYF. CDR3 coding DNA: TGTGCTAGTGGTTTCTATAGCGCCTACGAGCAGTACTTC.

The rearrangement links TRBV27 to TRBJ2-1, with TRBD2 identical over 14 bases. With 5 bases clipped from V and 9 bases from J, the junction kept 6 bases outside the gene matches. The CDR3 has 15 amino acids. Per the germline V gene, CDR1 is MNHEY and CDR2 is SMNVEV (reference sequence). The CDR3 is CASSPGTSGGPEQFF. The CDR3 nucleotides read TGTGCCAGCAGTCCAGGGACTAGCGGGGGTCCTGAGCAGTTCTTC.

This clonotype was seen at least ten times. The chain combines TRBV12-3 or TRBV12-4 with TRBJ2-5, with D possibly being TRBD2 (5 bases). Trimming shortened V by 6 bases and J by 0 bases, and 20 bases separated the two germline ends. This CDR3 is 17 amino acids long. CDR3 DNA sequence: TGTGCCAGCAGCTCGATATTACCGGGAACGTACCAAGAGACCCAGTACTTC. Its translation is CASSSILPGTYQETQYF.

This clonotype appeared many times. The genes are TRBV11-2 and TRBJ2-7; 14 nucleotides line up with TRBD2. Germline V gene data show CDR1 as SGHAT and CDR2 as FQNNGV. The trim removed 1 base at V and 0 bases at J, leaving 5 bases unmatched. The CDR3 totals 18 residues. This CDR3 reads CASSLGTSGRTSSYEQYF. The CDR3 DNA follows: TGTGCCAGCAGCTTAGGGACTAGCGGGAGGACGAGCTCCTACGAGCAGTACTTC.